Below, 9 T cell receptor beta chains from the same sample are listed, as sequenced in a study of T cell responses to AZD1222 COVID-19 vaccine. Generated by immunoSEQ multiplex PCR, the TCRdb table keeps only in-frame clones and is missing some. The data contain about 180,000 clones, 85% to 95% of them singletons. The sample was peripheral blood, taken 28 days after the second AZD1222 dose. The receptor set was obtained from an adult who received the AZD1222 COVID-19 vaccine.

The chain joins TRBV9 to TRBJ1-2; 7 bases match TRBD1. This CDR3 spans 14 amino acids. Unmatched junction bases numbered 7, after V lost 4 bases and J lost 4 bases. CDR1 is SGDLS, CDR2 YYNGEE, per germline. The CDR3: CASSYRQGSYGYTF. In DNA, the CDR3 is TGTGCCAGCAGCTACCGACAGGGTTCCTATGGCTACACCTTC.

This sequence joins TRBV18 and TRBJ1-1; 9 nucleotides line up with TRBD1. Trimming removed 1 base from V and 8 bases from J; junction bases left unmatched: 5. The CDR3 has 14 amino acids. The germline gives CDR1 KGHSH, CDR2 LQKENI. Here the CDR3 reads CASSPRPDRGEAFF. In DNA, the CDR3 is TGTGCCAGCTCACCACGGCCGGACAGGGGCGAAGCTTTCTTT.

V is TRBV9 and J is TRBJ1-4; no clear D. Trimming stripped 4 bases from V and 10 bases from J, with 11 bases between. This CDR3 region has 12 residues. CDR1 is SGDLS, CDR2 YYNGEE, per germline. CDR3 in amino acids: CASSFHKGKLFF. As DNA, the CDR3 is TGTGCCAGCAGCTTCCACAAAGGAAAACTGTTTTTT.

The gene calls are TRBV7-6 and TRBJ2-2; TRBD1 is a possible D gene (7 bases). Trimming removed 7 bases from V and 2 bases from J, with 17 bases in between. In germline, CDR1 is SGHVS, CDR2 FNYEAQ. The CDR3 sequence is 16 residues long. The CDR3 coding sequence is TGTGCCAGCACCCTAGGAGGGGGCCTAAACACCGGGGAGCTGTTTTTT. This sequence encodes CASTLGGGLNTGELFF.

The rearrangement joins TRBV18 to TRBJ2-1; the D gene is possibly TRBD1 (6 bases). The CDR3 length is 17 residues. CDR1 is KGHSH and CDR2 is LQKENI in the germline V gene. V was cut by 2 bases and J by 9 bases, with 23 bases left in between. Here the CDR3 DNA reads TGTGCCAGCTCACCAGTCTCTCCGCTCAAAAGGGGGAGTGAGCAGTTCTTC. This encodes CASSPVSPLKRGSEQFF. Looking up the rest from reference TRBV18 and TRBJ2-1 gives the full variable domain: NAGVMQNPRHLVRRRGQEARLRCSPMKGHSHVYWYRQLPEEGLKFMVYLQKENIIDESGMPKERFSAEFPKEGPSILRIQQVVRGDSAAYFCASSPVSPLKRGSEQFFGPGTRLTVL.

V is TRBV2 and J is TRBJ2-7; 8 nucleotides line up with TRBD2. After removal of 6 bases from V and 1 base from J, the junction contained 8 bases not matched to a gene. Germline CDR1 reads SNHLY; CDR2 reads FYNNEI. The CDR3 is 15 amino acids. The CDR3 DNA reads TGTGCCAGCAGATACACTAGCGGTGAGTCCTACGAGCAGTACTTC. This codes for CASRYTSGESYEQYF.

The V gene is TRBV2, the J gene TRBJ1-1; a possible D gene is TRBD1 (5 bases). The CDR3 covers 13 residues. Germline CDR1 SNHLY, CDR2 FYNNEI. The V and J ends lost 4 bases and 3 bases respectively, with 9 bases between them. Here the CDR3 DNA reads TGTGCCAGCAGTGGACAGCTTTACACTGAAGCTTTCTTT. This gives the protein CASSGQLYTEAFF.

The chain joins TRBV4-1 to TRBJ1-1, with 10 bases that match TRBD1. After removal of 0 bases from V and 0 bases from J, the junction contained 10 bases not matched to a gene. Germline CDR1 is MGHRA and CDR2 is YSYEKL. CDR3 length: 19 residues. The CDR3 DNA follows: TGCGCCAGCAGCCAAGATTTTCGGGACAGGGGCATCATGAACACTGAAGCTTTCTTT. Its translation is CASSQDFRDRGIMNTEAFF.

The genes are TRBV24-1 and TRBJ2-1, with D possibly matching TRBD1 (5 bases). The CDR3 runs to 13 residues. The V end lost 5 bases, the J end lost 8 bases, and 12 bases lay between the germline ends. Germline V gene data show CDR1 as KGHDR and CDR2 as SFDVKD. The CDR3 loop is CATSAAGRDEQFF. CDR3 nucleotides: TGTGCCACCAGTGCCGCCGGCAGGGATGAGCAGTTCTTC.